This T cell receptor beta chain stems from a study of T-cell reconstitution after alpha-beta-depleted transplantation in children (dated by TCRdb to the mid-2010s). Context from the whole study: T-cell immune reconstitution after TCRalphabeta/CD19-depleted allogeneic hematopoietic cell transplantation in children was quantitatively tracked in the study by means of TCR repertoire profiling. Results and caveats for the whole study, not just this receptor: About two months after transplant, the apparently early recovery of alphabetaT-cell counts reportedly depended on just several hundred clones that had expanded rapidly and came from non-depleted graft cells. Hyperexpanded clone frequencies declined over subsequent months; after one year, T-cell counts and TCRbeta diversity were mostly attributed to newly produced T cells. In some patients, the high TCRbeta diversity seen at day 60 was put down to recipient T cells and intrathymic progenitors that had survived conditioning.

This clonotype was recorded a few times. It lacks a known antigen. No much larger clone is present one base from it, and per-base qualities are unavailable. V sheds 5 bases and J sheds 3 bases, leaving 17 bases between their ends. The CDR3 runs 15 amino acids, cysteine and phenylalanine included. Only the CDR3 region is kept as DNA, spanning 45 bases read in frame from base 1. Based on the germline V gene (reference sequence), the CDR1 and CDR2 sequences are DFQATT and SNEGSKA. The treatment or condition label on this specimen signifies: allogeneic hematopoietic cell transplantation with graft depleted of TCRalphabeta T cells and CD19 B cells. TCRalphabeta/CD19-depleted allogeneic hematopoietic cell grafts were given to the transplant recipients, all of whom were children. Receptor libraries were prepared by PCR. The instrument was an Illumina HiSeq 2500. To normalize quantification of the TCRbeta repertoire, the TCR libraries were built with molecular barcoding that relied on unique molecular identifiers. The public reads were reprocessed in TCRdb via fastp at Q25 and MiXCR, keeping in-frame beta chains. Each CDR3 protein gets just one entry, which takes the most common genes and DNA from the rows behind it. The table for this sample lists just over 950,000 distinct CDR3 sequences; about 29% of them were counted only once. The top ten hold 28% of the sample.

The material was PBMCs, mostly from graft donor cells, obtained 360 days after TCRalphabeta/CD19-depleted stem cell transplant. This sequence was found in a boy under three years old who had a stem cell transplant for SCID, so the T cells may come from the graft donor. The chain is made from TRBV20-1 and TRBJ1-5; matching of 6 bases hints at TRBD1 as the D gene. CDR3 region: CSAGRDNEVNQPQHF. The DNA sequence follows: TGCAGTGCTGGGCGGGACAACGAGGTCAATCAGCCCCAGCATTTT.